The 11 T cell receptor beta chains given below trace back to one sample, sequenced in a study of cytomegalovirus exposure and HLA in healthy donors. PCR was performed using 60 Vbeta and 13 Jbeta primers. Repertoires were generated with immunoSEQ multiplex PCR, while TCRdb's copy carries only in-frame clones and drops some. Found here are some 180,000 clones, about nine tenths of them singletons; the top ten hold around 1%. Specimen: PBMCs. All receptors derive from a boy between 2 and 10 years old in good health and CMV-seronegative.

The CDR3 sequence is CAWSVLGPGGASTDTQYF. CDR3 DNA: TGTGCCTGGAGTGTACTCGGGCCCGGGGGGGCGTCCACAGATACGCAGTATTTT. V and J are TRBV30 and TRBJ2-3; 8 nucleotides line up with TRBD2. Trimming removed 0 bases from V and 2 bases from J; junction bases left unmatched: 13. The germline V gene has CDR1 GTSNPN and CDR2 SVGIG (reference sequence). The CDR3 runs 18 residues.

The gene calls are TRBV6-6 and TRBJ2-7; D is perhaps TRBD1 (5 bases). CDR1 is MNHNY, CDR2 SVGAGI, per germline (reference sequence). The ends were cut back, 2 bases at V and 5 bases at J, with 10 bases in the middle. The CDR3 covers 13 residues. CDR3 region: CASSYRGADEQYF. The CDR3 coding sequence is TGTGCCAGCAGTTACAGGGGTGCAGACGAGCAGTACTTC.

The chain carries TRBV2 and TRBJ2-7, with TRBD1 matching 11 bases. Unmatched junction bases numbered 5, after V lost 6 bases and J lost 4 bases. Germline V gives CDR1 SNHLY, CDR2 FYNNEI. The CDR3 runs 14 residues. The CDR3 sequence is CASRSDRGRYEQYF. The CDR3 nucleotides are TGTGCCAGCAGGTCGGACAGGGGGCGATACGAGCAGTACTTC.

The chain employs TRBV27 and TRBJ1-5; D may be TRBD1 (6 bases). CDR1 and CDR2 (germline): MNHEY, SMNVEV (reference sequence). With 8 bases removed from V and 5 bases from J, the gap between germline ends came to 19 bases. This CDR3 has 15 residues. The CDR3 here is CASWPTGTSDQPQHF. As DNA, the CDR3 is TGTGCCAGCTGGCCTACAGGGACGTCTGATCAGCCCCAGCATTTT.

The genes are TRBV27 and TRBJ2-1; D not resolved. The CDR3 totals 17 residues. The germline V gene encodes CDR1 MNHEY and CDR2 SMNVEV (reference sequence). Deletions cut 3 bases from V and 0 bases from J, with 15 bases between. CDR3 nucleotide sequence: TGTGCCAGCAGTTTTAGTTCTTCGGGTTACTCCTACAATGAGCAGTTCTTC. Translation gives CASSFSSSGYSYNEQFF.

The genes are TRBV7-3 and TRBJ2-5; D is possibly TRBD2 (6 bases). The CDR3 sequence is 17 residues long. Trimming shortened V by 1 base and J by 7 bases, and 22 bases separated the two germline ends. Germline loops: CDR1 SGHTA, CDR2 FQGTGA. The CDR3 DNA is TGTGCCAGCAGCTTAATGGCGGGGAGTAACGGAGGTAGGACCCAGTACTTC. Protein: CASSLMAGSNGGRTQYF.

The chain employs TRBV27 and TRBJ2-1, with 7 bases aligning to TRBD1. Trimming removed 5 bases from V and 5 bases from J; junction bases left unmatched: 15. The germline V gene encodes CDR1 MNHEY and CDR2 SMNVEV (reference sequence). There are 17 residues in the CDR3. CDR3 sequence reads: CASSRSNYPGQHNEQFF. DNA of the CDR3: TGTGCCAGCAGTCGTTCGAACTACCCGGGACAGCACAATGAGCAGTTCTTC.

The chain is built from TRBV28 and TRBJ2-7, with D possibly TRBD2 on 6 matching bases. The length of the CDR3 is 13 residues. The germline V gene has CDR1 MDHEN and CDR2 SYDVKM. Trimming removed 6 bases at V and 4 bases at J, with 13 bases between. The CDR3 coding sequence is TGTGCCAGCAGCCGACATGGGGGGTACGAGCAGTACTTC. This sequence encodes CASSRHGGYEQYF.

This rearrangement joins TRBV5-1 to TRBJ2-5; the D gene is possibly TRBD1 (6 bases). Germline V lookup: CDR1 SGHRS, CDR2 YFSETQ. The V end lost 4 bases, the J end lost 4 bases, and 20 bases lay between the germline ends. The CDR3 sequence is 16 residues long. CDR3 DNA sequence: TGCGCCAGCAGCGGGTCCACAGGGTTGCTTCGAGAGACCCAGTACTTC. Its protein is CASSGSTGLLRETQYF. The entire variable domain, with the rest obtained from reference TRBV5-1 and TRBJ2-5, is as follows: KAGVTQTPRYLIKTRGQQVTLSCSPISGHRSVSWYQQTPGQGLQFLFEYFSETQRNKGNFPGRFSGRQFSNSRSEMNVSTLELGDSALYLCASSGSTGLLRETQYFGPGTRLLVL.

The chain uses TRBV20-1 and TRBJ1-1, with unresolved D. The germline V and J ends were trimmed by 6 bases and 5 bases, with 10 bases remaining between them. Germline V CDR1 and CDR2: DFQATT, SNEGSKA (reference sequence). This CDR3 has 11 residues. CDR3 residues: CSAKRETEAFF. CDR3 coding DNA: TGCAGTGCCAAAAGGGAGACTGAAGCTTTCTTT.

V gene TRBV30 combines with J gene TRBJ2-5; D possibly corresponds to TRBD1 (6 bases). V lost 3 bases and J 7 bases, leaving 12 bases between the germline ends. There are 12 residues in the CDR3. In germline, CDR1 is GTSNPN, CDR2 SVGIG (reference sequence). CDR3 in DNA: TGTGCCTGGAGGGAACAGGGAAGGACCCAGTACTTC. This codes for CAWREQGRTQYF.